This passage covers 30 T cell receptor beta chains from one sample sequenced in a study of CD8+CD57+ T cells in acquired aplastic anemia (dated by TCRdb to the late 2010s). Patients chosen for sequencing had shown expansion of CD8+CD57+ cells by flow cytometry. The instrument given in TCRdb is Illumina HiSeq 2000. Genomic DNA was used as template for profiling of TCR beta VDJ combinations and CDR3 sequences. TCRdb reworked the public reads: Q25 trimming with fastp, MiXCR clone assembly, productive beta chains retained. For every CDR3 protein sequence, its rows merge into one entry that carries the most common genes and DNA. The table for this sample lists around 180,000 distinct CDR3 sequences; less than 50% of them were counted only once. Around 13% of the sample is held by the ten biggest clonotypes. The specimen sequenced was sorted CD4+, CD8+, or CD8+CD57+ T cells (not recorded which) from PBMCs. These receptors originate from a human donor with aplastic anemia.

To note about this clonotype: Because the CDR3 is missing its conserved closing phenylalanine or tryptophan, this is likely a read error. The rearrangement joins TRBV15 to TRBJ2-1; D is unclear. Germline loops: CDR1 LNHNV, CDR2 YYDKDF (reference sequence). The CDR3 runs to 14 residues. V was trimmed by 0 bases and J by 9 bases, leaving 12 bases between them. This CDR3 reads CATSRDRSTAEQFL. In DNA form, the CDR3 reads TGTGCCACCAGCAGAGATCGCTCCACCGCTGAGCAGTTCCTC.

This clonotype was counted a single time. The chain is built from TRBV2 and TRBJ2-7, with 8 bases lining up with TRBD1. Germline CDR1 and CDR2: SNHLY and FYNNEI. Trimming at V came to 9 bases and at J to 5 bases, leaving 6 bases not matched to a gene. The CDR3 is made up of 12 amino acids. CDR3 bases: TGTGCCAGTACTCCAGGGGGCGACGAGCAGTACTTC. It codes for CASTPGGDEQYF.

This clonotype has more than one count but fewer than ten. J is TRBJ2-1 and V is TRBV15; TRBD1 might be the D (6 bases). V dropped 3 bases and J dropped 0 bases, with 15 bases sitting between them. This CDR3 region has 17 residues. The germline CDR1 and CDR2 sequences are LNHNV and YYDKDF (reference sequence). The CDR3 spells CATSSGARGSSYNEQFF. The CDR3 region has the DNA TGTGCCACCAGCAGTGGGGCGAGGGGGAGCTCCTACAATGAGCAGTTCTTC.

This clonotype was picked up many times. This sequence joins TRBV20-1 and TRBJ2-7, with D possibly called TRBD1 or TRBD2 (5 bases each). Per germline, CDR1 DFQATT and CDR2 SNEGSKA (reference sequence). With 6 bases removed from V and 6 bases from J, the gap between germline ends came to 24 bases. This CDR3 spans 15 amino acids. For the CDR3, the DNA is TGCAGTGCCTCCAAAGGCAGGGAGCCCCCCCTCGAGCAGTACTTC. Protein product: CSASKGREPPLEQYF.

As DNA, the CDR3 is TGTGCCAGGGGGTACCGGGCCTCCTACGAGCAGTACTTC. Encoded protein: CARGYRASYEQYF. The chain employs TRBV19 and TRBJ2-7; D not resolved. The CDR3 is 13 amino acids. CDR1 and CDR2 from the germline V gene are LNHDA and SQIVND (reference sequence). V was clipped by 9 bases and J by 0 bases, with 12 bases between them.

The chain uses TRBV27 and TRBJ2-7, with a tentative D call TRBD1 (5 bases). V dropped 6 bases and J dropped 5 bases, with 14 bases sitting between them. The germline V gene has CDR1 MNHEY and CDR2 SMNVEV (reference sequence). The CDR3 is 13 amino acids. CDR3 sequence (DNA): TGTGCCAGCAGGATCCAGGGTGGCCACGAGCAGTACTTC. Translated: CASRIQGGHEQYF.

V gene TRBV7-9 combines with J gene TRBJ1-1, with D hard to call. The germline V gene encodes CDR1 SEHNR and CDR2 FQNEAQ (reference sequence). This CDR3 spans 13 amino acids. Trimming took off 4 bases at V and 5 bases at J, with 11 bases between the two ends. This chain's CDR3 is CASSWEGETEAFF. The DNA of the CDR3 is TGTGCCAGCAGCTGGGAGGGAGAAACTGAAGCTTTCTTT.

In its sample, this clonotype was seen many times. This sequence joins TRBV6-2 or TRBV6-3 and TRBJ2-7, with D uncertain. From germline, CDR1 is MNHEY and CDR2 SVGEGT. This CDR3 has 14 amino acids. The V gene lost 7 bases and the J gene lost 3 bases, with 16 bases spanning the gap. CDR3 loop: CASKNTHGHYEQYF. The CDR3 DNA reads as TGTGCCAGCAAAAATACCCATGGCCACTACGAGCAGTACTTC.

The chain combines TRBV12-3 or TRBV12-4 with TRBJ2-5; 10 bases agree with TRBD1. CDR3 size: 14 residues. Germline trimming cut 9 bases from V and 4 bases from J; bases unmatched to any gene: 8. The CDR3 spells CASRRTGGRETQYF. For the CDR3, the DNA is TGTGCCAGTAGACGGACAGGGGGGAGAGAGACCCAGTACTTC.

This rearrangement joins TRBV10-3 to TRBJ2-7; D unclear. V lost 10 bases to trimming and J lost 6 bases, with 19 bases between them. The CDR3 totals 13 residues. CDR1 and CDR2 (germline): ENHRY, SYGVKD. CDR3 DNA: TGTGCCAGCAGCCTGAAGTCGCTTGCCGAGCAGTACTTC. This translates into CASSLKSLAEQYF.

This clonotype has ten or more counts. V and J are TRBV29-1 and TRBJ2-7, with 9 bases matching TRBD1. Germline V gives CDR1 SQVTM, CDR2 ANQGSEA. The CDR3 covers 14 residues. V shed 6 bases and J 1 base; nucleotides not matched to a gene: 7. CDR3 nucleotide sequence: TGCAGCGTCGACCCGGGACAGGGATCCTACGAGCAGTACTTC. Protein product: CSVDPGQGSYEQYF.

CDR3 DNA sequence: TGTGCCAGCAGCCTCGGGACTAGCGGGATCGGAGATACGCAGTATTTT. Protein product: CASSLGTSGIGDTQYF. The chain combines TRBV4-2 with TRBJ2-3; 13 positions agree with TRBD2. The germline CDR1 and CDR2 sequences are LGHNA and YNFKEQ. CDR3 length equals 16 residues. V lost 4 bases to trimming and J lost 5 bases; unmatched junction nucleotides: 6.

The table lists this clonotype with many counts. The chain recombines TRBV5-1 with TRBJ2-3; TRBD2 agrees at 9 bases. This CDR3 has 17 residues. V lost 0 bases and J lost 0; bases outside the gene matches: 5. CDR1 SGHRS and CDR2 YFSETQ come from the germline V gene. CDR3 sequence (DNA): TGCGCCAGCAGCTTGGGGGGAAGCGGGGGGAGCACAGATACGCAGTATTTT. This encodes CASSLGGSGGSTDTQYF.

The sample holds a few counts of this clonotype. This could be a read error, since a much larger clone is one nucleotide away. The J gene is TRBJ1-2, the V gene TRBV20-1, with unresolved D. The V gene lost 0 bases and the J gene lost 3 bases, with 8 bases spanning the gap. Germline assignment: CDR1 DFQATT and CDR2 SNEGSKA (reference sequence). This CDR3 comprises 13 residues. The CDR3 nucleotides read TGCAGTGCTAGAGATGGAGGAGACTATGGCTACACCTTC. Protein: CSARDGGDYGYTF.

The chain combines TRBV6-1 with TRBJ1-5; D unclear. CDR1 and CDR2 (germline): MNHNS, SASEGT. The V end lost 5 bases, the J end lost 5 bases, and 4 bases lay between the germline ends. This CDR3 has 11 amino acids. The CDR3 sequence is CASSTYQPQHF. CDR3 nucleotides: TGTGCCAGCAGTACATATCAGCCCCAGCATTTT.

A remark on this clonotype: Because it lacks the conserved phenylalanine or tryptophan at the end, this CDR3 is likely a read error. The DNA is left out, because the CDR3 cannot be placed on it with certainty; the CDR3 is given as TCRdb lists it. The V and J genes are TRBV24-1 and TRBJ2-2; TRBD1, the table's D call, lacks a check against the DNA. Germline V gives CDR1 KGHDR, CDR2 SFDVKD. A total of 13 residues make up the CDR3, ends included. The CDR3 sequence is CATSESQGGGRGL.

J is TRBJ1-1 and V is TRBV29-1; the D gene is possibly TRBD1 (5 bases). This CDR3 has 11 amino acids. The ends were cut back, 5 bases at V and 1 base at J, with 5 bases in the middle. Germline V gene data show CDR1 as SQVTM and CDR2 as ANQGSEA. CDR3 sequence: CSVTGNTEAFF. CDR3 nucleotides: TGCAGCGTTACAGGGAACACTGAAGCTTTCTTT. The full variable domain, in which reference TRBV29-1 and TRBJ1-1 provide the parts outside the CDR3, is SAVISQKPSRDICQRGTSLTIQCQVDSQVTMMFWYRQQPGQSLTLIATANQGSEATYESGFVIDKFPISRPNLTFSTLTVSNMSPEDSSIYLCSVTGNTEAFFGQGTRLTVV.

This clonotype was observed many times. V is TRBV7-9 and J is TRBJ2-7, with a possible D match to TRBD2 (7 bases). Trimming stripped 0 bases from V and 6 bases from J, with 12 bases between. Germline CDR1 and CDR2: SEHNR and FQNEAQ (reference sequence). The CDR3 has 14 residues. Written as DNA, the CDR3 is TGTGCCAGCAGCTTAGCGGGGGGGCCTGGCGAGCAGTACTTC. Amino acids: CASSLAGGPGEQYF.

This clonotype was counted ten times or more. CDR3 bases: TGTGCCAGCAGCCCCCGGGACGGCTACGAGCAGTACTTC. This sequence encodes CASSPRDGYEQYF. The gene calls are TRBV7-8 and TRBJ2-7; the D gene could be TRBD1 or TRBD2 (5 bases each). V was trimmed by 5 bases and J by 3 bases, leaving 11 bases between them. The CDR3 runs to 13 residues. The germline gives CDR1 SGHVS, CDR2 FQNEAQ.

This sequence joins TRBV24-1 and TRBJ1-2; TRBD1 is a possible D gene (6 bases). The V end lost 7 bases, the J end lost 8 bases, and 19 bases lay between the germline ends. The CDR3 extends over 14 amino acids. Germline-derived CDR1 and CDR2 are KGHDR and SFDVKD. The CDR3, as DNA: TGTGCCACCAGGGACCGGGACACCTTATCAGGCTACACCTTC. Translating it yields CATRDRDTLSGYTF.

The chain couples TRBV2 to TRBJ2-5, with a possible D match to TRBD1 (6 bases). V lost 6 bases and J lost 1, with 12 bases in between. CDR3 length: 14 amino acids. CDR1 and CDR2 (germline): SNHLY, FYNNEI. CDR3 bases: TGTGCCAGCAGACTCGGACAGTCCCAAGAGACCCAGTACTTC. This sequence encodes CASRLGQSQETQYF. Drawing the rest from reference TRBV2 and TRBJ2-5, the complete variable domain is EPEVTQTPSHQVTQMGQEVILRCVPISNHLYFYWYRQILGQKVEFLVSFYNNEISEKSEIFDDQFSVERPDGSNFTLKIRSTKLEDSAMYFCASRLGQSQETQYFGPGTRLLVL.

This chain links TRBV7-2 with TRBJ2-2, with no clear D. The germline CDR1 and CDR2 sequences are SGHTA and FQGNSA. The CDR3 covers 11 residues. V lost 6 bases and J lost 7, with 6 bases in between. CDR3 protein: CASRYDGELFF. The CDR3 region has the DNA TGTGCCAGCAGATATGACGGGGAGCTGTTTTTT. Filled out from reference TRBV7-2 and TRBJ2-2, the complete variable domain reads GAGVSQSPSNKVTEKGKDVELRCDPISGHTALYWYRQSLGQGLEFLIYFQGNSAPDKSGLPSDRFSAERTGGSVSTLTIQRTQQEDSAVYLCASRYDGELFFGEGSRLTVL.

This clonotype came up many times. The junction differs from germline at one of its ends, possibly a read error. The chain couples TRBV27 to TRBJ2-7, with D possibly TRBD1 on 7 matching bases. This CDR3 spans 16 amino acids. Germline V gives CDR1 MNHEY, CDR2 SMNVEV (reference sequence). The CDR3, as DNA: TGTGCCAGCAGTTTATCAGGAGGGGGCGCGGTCTACGAGCATTACTTC. It translates to CASSLSGGGAVYEHYF.

This clonotype was seen many times. The CDR3 sequence is CASSPLPSRGGNQPQHF. The CDR3 DNA is TGCGCCAGCAGCCCCCTCCCCTCTAGGGGTGGCAATCAGCCCCAGCATTTT. J is TRBJ1-5 and V is TRBV4-1; D possibly corresponds to TRBD1 (5 bases). Trimming took off 4 bases at V and 2 bases at J, with 18 bases between the two ends. CDR1 is MGHRA and CDR2 is YSYEKL in the germline V gene. This CDR3 comprises 17 residues.

This chain uses TRBV2 with TRBJ2-2; D perhaps matches TRBD2 (5 bases). The CDR3 extends over 15 amino acids. The V end lost 6 bases, the J end lost 4 bases, and 15 bases lay between the germline ends. CDR1 and CDR2 (germline): SNHLY, FYNNEI. The CDR3 sequence: CASSVQRQITGELFF. CDR3 bases: TGTGCCAGCAGCGTCCAGCGGCAAATCACCGGGGAGCTGTTTTTT.

This clonotype was counted ten times or more. The J gene is TRBJ1-1, the V gene TRBV7-8, with D unclear. The CDR3 runs to 13 residues. V was pared by 4 bases and J by 3 bases, with 9 bases between. The germline V gene has CDR1 SGHVS and CDR2 FQNEAQ. The CDR3 region has the DNA TGTGCCAGCAGCTGGACGATGGACACTGAAGCTTTCTTT. Translated: CASSWTMDTEAFF.

The chain uses TRBV12-3 or TRBV12-4 and TRBJ1-1; perhaps TRBD1 as D (6 bases). CDR3 length: 12 amino acids. Trimming cost V 4 bases and J 8 bases, with 11 bases left between them. DNA of the CDR3: TGTGCCAGCAGTTACGGGACACGAGAAGCTTTCTTT. Translated, it gives CASSYGTREAFF.

The chain has TRBV9 and TRBJ2-7; D may be TRBD2 (6 bases). The V and J ends lost 0 bases and 2 bases respectively, with 9 bases between them. The germline V gene encodes CDR1 SGDLS and CDR2 YYNGEE. The CDR3 contains 14 residues. The CDR3 region has the DNA TGTGCCAGCAGCGTAGACGGGAGCACCTACGAGCAGTACTTC. This encodes CASSVDGSTYEQYF.

This clonotype turned up a few times. V is TRBV15 and J is TRBJ1-6, with TRBD1 as a possible D gene (5 bases). CDR1 is LNHNV and CDR2 is YYDKDF in the germline V gene (reference sequence). V shed 6 bases and J shed 9 bases, with 15 bases lying between them. There are 14 residues in the CDR3. This CDR3 reads CATRTRTTGSPLHF. CDR3 in DNA: TGTGCCACCAGGACAAGGACAACGGGTTCACCCCTCCACTTT.

In its sample, this clonotype was seen a few times. This chain connects TRBV10-3 to TRBJ1-2; 8 nucleotides line up with TRBD1. Per germline, CDR1 ENHRY and CDR2 SYGVKD. V shed 4 bases, J shed 3 bases, and the junction held 1 base outside the gene matches. The CDR3 sequence is 13 residues long. The CDR3 sequence: CAISGDRYYGYTF. CDR3 nucleotides: TGTGCCATCAGTGGGGACAGGTACTATGGCTACACCTTC.